The 27 T cell receptor beta chains below come from one sample, sequenced in a study of T cells in Graves' hyperthyroidism and ophthalmopathy. It was RNA transcripts that yielded the amplified TCR beta CDR3 regions. The TCR CDR3 was amplified in a first-round RT-PCR using the HTBI primer set. Using its own MiXCR run on the multiplex PCR reads, TCRdb lists one record per CDR3 protein. The sample lists under 350,000 distinct CDR3 sequences, about 15% occurring once. The sample was blood. These receptors originate from a woman aged 60-75 years with Graves' ophthalmopathy.

This clonotype was recorded at least ten times. This rearrangement joins TRBV20-1 to TRBJ2-7; possibly TRBD1 for D (5 bases). The CDR3 has 13 amino acids. Trimming stripped 0 bases from V and 5 bases from J, with 11 bases between. Germline loops: CDR1 DFQATT, CDR2 SNEGSKA (reference sequence). CDR3 in amino acids: CSAREGAGDEQYF. The CDR3 DNA follows: TGCAGTGCTAGAGAAGGGGCTGGCGACGAGCAGTACTTC.

The gene calls are TRBV5-1 and TRBJ2-6; tentative D call: TRBD2 (6 bases). The V and J ends lost 0 bases and 0 bases respectively, with 16 bases between them. The germline V gene has CDR1 SGHRS and CDR2 YFSETQ. The CDR3 consists of 19 residues. The CDR3 sequence is CASSLARAGSPSGANVLTF. CDR3 nucleotide sequence: TGCGCCAGCAGCTTGGCCCGCGCCGGGAGCCCCTCTGGGGCCAACGTCCTGACTTTC.

The J gene is TRBJ2-3, the V gene TRBV4-3, with D possibly being TRBD2 (5 bases). The V end lost 1 base, the J end lost 1 base, and 9 bases lay between the germline ends. The germline CDR1 and CDR2 sequences are LGHNA and YSLEER. CDR3 size: 15 residues. The CDR3 here is CASSQGEWRTDTQYF. The CDR3 DNA follows: TGCGCCAGCAGCCAAGGGGAGTGGCGCACAGATACGCAGTATTTT.

This clonotype showed up many times. The chain links TRBV10-3 to TRBJ2-7, with TRBD2 as a possible D gene (5 bases). Trimming removed 4 bases from V and 2 bases from J, with 12 bases in between. This CDR3 comprises 14 residues. CDR1 and CDR2 from the germline V gene are ENHRY and SYGVKD. The CDR3 coding sequence is TGTGCCATCAGTGGGACTGCGAGCACCTACGAGCAGTACTTC. Its translation is CAISGTASTYEQYF.

A few counts support this clonotype. The chain is built from TRBV5-4 and TRBJ2-2, with TRBD1 identical over 7 bases. The CDR3 length is 15 residues. Germline V gene lookup returns CDR1 SGHNT and CDR2 YYREEE (reference sequence). Losses at the gene ends were 4 bases for V and 1 base for J; bases not matched to a gene: 4. For the CDR3, the DNA is TGTGCCAGCAGCCAACGACAGGGGAACACCGGGGAGCTGTTTTTT. Translating it yields CASSQRQGNTGELFF.

The chain carries TRBV25-1 and TRBJ2-1; 8 bases are shared with TRBD2. V lost 4 bases and J lost 9; bases outside the gene matches: 2. The CDR3 spans 12 residues. Germline V gives CDR1 MGHDK, CDR2 SYGVNS. The CDR3 bases are TGTGCCAGCAGTGGAAGCGGGGGTGAGCAGTTCTTC. Protein: CASSGSGGEQFF.

With regard to this clonotype: Its ends do not fully match the called genes, so a read error is possible. The gene calls are TRBV20-1 and TRBJ2-2; the match to TRBD2 covers 8 bases. This CDR3 spans 15 amino acids. The germline V gene has CDR1 DFQATT and CDR2 SNEGSKA (reference sequence). The CDR3 sequence is CSARPGGANTGKLFF. The CDR3 DNA follows: TGCAGTGCTAGACCGGGGGGGGCGAACACCGGGAAGCTGTTTTTT.

This clonotype was counted at least ten times. V and J are TRBV20-1 and TRBJ1-4, with 12 bases aligning to TRBD1. The CDR3 is 15 amino acids. V was pared by 1 base and J by 8 bases, with 5 bases of the junction left unmatched. The germline V gene encodes CDR1 DFQATT and CDR2 SNEGSKA (reference sequence). The CDR3 protein is CSARARGTGGEKLFF. CDR3 coding DNA: TGCAGTGCTAGAGCCCGAGGGACAGGGGGCGAAAAACTGTTTTTT.

This clonotype has at least ten counts. J is TRBJ2-3 and V is TRBV5-1, with D possibly being TRBD1 or TRBD2 (5 bases each). CDR1 is SGHRS, CDR2 YFSETQ, per germline. This CDR3 has 15 residues. Trimming took 5 bases from V and 4 from J, leaving 17 bases between them. Written as DNA, the CDR3 is TGCGCCAGCAGTAGGGACCAGGGCGGTGCAGATACGCAGTATTTT. Translated: CASSRDQGGADTQYF. The full variable domain, in which reference TRBV5-1 and TRBJ2-3 provide the parts outside the CDR3, is KAGVTQTPRYLIKTRGQQVTLSCSPISGHRSVSWYQQTPGQGLQFLFEYFSETQRNKGNFPGRFSGRQFSNSRSEMNVSTLELGDSALYLCASSRDQGGADTQYFGPGTRLTVL.

The chain couples TRBV4-1 to TRBJ1-6, with D uncertain. CDR3 length: 19 residues. V was clipped by 0 bases and J by 0 bases, with 15 bases between them. Germline-derived CDR1 and CDR2 are MGHRA and YSYEKL. CDR3 bases: TGCGCCAGCAGCCAAGATTTGTTCGGGATTAGCTCCTATAATTCACCCCTCCACTTT. Amino acid sequence: CASSQDLFGISSYNSPLHF.

This clonotype was seen ten or more times. The CDR3 region has the DNA TGTGCCAGCAGTTTAGGACAGACAGGGGAGACCCAGTACTTC. Its protein is CASSLGQTGETQYF. V gene TRBV12-3 or TRBV12-4 combines with J gene TRBJ2-5, with 7 positions matching TRBD1. The CDR3 runs to 14 residues. V shed 1 base, J shed 5 bases, and the junction held 4 bases outside the gene matches.

The rearrangement joins TRBV5-1 to TRBJ2-5; tentative D call: TRBD2 (5 bases). The V gene lost 3 bases and the J gene lost 3 bases, with 12 bases spanning the gap. Germline lookup yields CDR1 SGHRS and CDR2 YFSETQ. The CDR3 is made up of 14 amino acids. CDR3 sequence reads: CASSSATTKETQYF. In nucleotides, the CDR3 is TGCGCCAGCAGCTCGGCGACTACCAAAGAGACCCAGTACTTC.

There are many counts of this clonotype. The CDR3 loop is CASSQDPPGQPNYGYTF. The CDR3 DNA is TGCGCCAGCAGCCAAGATCCGCCGGGACAGCCTAACTATGGCTACACCTTC. The rearrangement uses TRBV4-3 and TRBJ1-2; 7 bases line up with TRBD1. Trimming took 0 bases from V and 0 from J; bases not matched to a gene: 7. The CDR3 totals 17 residues. Germline loops: CDR1 LGHNA, CDR2 YSLEER.

The sample holds many counts of this clonotype. V usage is TRBV12-3 or TRBV12-4 and J usage is TRBJ1-2; D possibly corresponds to TRBD1 (6 bases). CDR3 length: 14 amino acids. Trimming pared 5 bases from V and 6 bases from J, leaving 16 bases between. CDR3 in amino acids: CASSKNREMDGYTF. The CDR3 nucleotides are TGTGCCAGCAGTAAGAACAGGGAGATGGATGGCTACACCTTC.

The chain recombines TRBV19 with TRBJ1-5; no clear D. Germline-derived CDR1 and CDR2 are LNHDA and SQIVND (reference sequence). CDR3 length equals 14 residues. The V end was cut by 5 bases, the J end by 2 bases, with 10 bases between. Written as DNA, the CDR3 is TGTGCCAGTAGTTCCCATCTAGGCAATCAGCCCCAGCATTTT. The encoded protein is CASSSHLGNQPQHF.

This clonotype appeared many times. This sequence joins TRBV12-3 or TRBV12-4 and TRBJ2-2; 10 nucleotides align to TRBD2. J lost 3 bases, V lost 5 bases, and 3 bases had no gene match. The CDR3 is made up of 15 amino acids. CDR3 residues: CASSPGTSDTGELFF. CDR3 DNA sequence: TGTGCCAGCAGTCCCGGGACTAGCGACACCGGGGAGCTGTTTTTT.

At least ten counts were recorded for this clonotype. CDR3 residues: CASSQDIGTGAYEQYF. The CDR3 region has the DNA TGCGCCAGCAGCCAAGATATTGGGACAGGGGCGTACGAGCAGTACTTC. The V call is TRBV4-3, the J call TRBJ2-7; 10 nucleotides match TRBD1. The CDR3 has 16 residues. The germline V gene encodes CDR1 LGHNA and CDR2 YSLEER. V dropped 0 bases and J dropped 4; count of bases not matched to a gene: 6.

This clonotype was detected ten times or more. The J gene is TRBJ1-5, the V gene TRBV20-1; D call uncertain. This CDR3 region has 13 residues. The germline V gene has CDR1 DFQATT and CDR2 SNEGSKA (reference sequence). The ends were cut back, 0 bases at V and 11 bases at J, with 14 bases in the middle. This CDR3 is CSAREGMPPTQHF. The DNA for the CDR3 is TGCAGTGCTAGAGAGGGGATGCCCCCTACCCAGCATTTT.

The sample holds many counts of this clonotype. The chain couples TRBV5-1 to TRBJ2-5; D may correspond to TRBD1 or TRBD2 (5 bases each). This CDR3 region has 13 residues. Germline lookup yields CDR1 SGHRS and CDR2 YFSETQ. Trimming took 0 bases from V and 5 from J, leaving 8 bases between them. In DNA form, the CDR3 reads TGCGCCAGCAGCTTGGGAGGGACCGAGACCCAGTACTTC. As protein: CASSLGGTETQYF.

V usage is TRBV10-3 and J usage is TRBJ2-5; tentative D call: TRBD2 (5 bases). The CDR3 extends over 12 amino acids. Germline CDR1 ENHRY, CDR2 SYGVKD. Deletions cut 4 bases from V and 9 bases from J, with 12 bases between. This CDR3 is CAISGTDGAQYF. Here the CDR3 DNA reads TGTGCCATCAGTGGGACGGACGGGGCCCAGTACTTC.

In its sample, this clonotype was seen many times. This chain uses TRBV7-2 with TRBJ1-5, with D unresolved. Germline-derived CDR1 and CDR2 are SGHTA and FQGNSA. Trimming took off 6 bases at V and 5 bases at J, with 11 bases between the two ends. The CDR3 runs 13 residues. This CDR3 reads CASSTNGYQPQHF. Written as DNA, the CDR3 is TGTGCCAGCAGTACCAATGGTTATCAGCCCCAGCATTTT.

The sample holds many counts of this clonotype. V gene TRBV2 combines with J gene TRBJ2-5, with TRBD1 matching over 7 bases. The CDR3 loop spans 14 amino acids. V lost 4 bases and J lost 2; bases outside the gene matches: 4. Germline CDR1 reads SNHLY; CDR2 reads FYNNEI. CDR3 bases: TGTGCCAGCAGTGTTAGGACAGGTCAAGAGACCCAGTACTTC. Its protein is CASSVRTGQETQYF.

The chain employs TRBV6-1 and TRBJ2-7; D is unresolved. Trimming shortened V by 5 bases and J by 5 bases, and 22 bases separated the two germline ends. Germline loops: CDR1 MNHNS, CDR2 SASEGT. This CDR3 is built from 16 residues. In DNA, the CDR3 is TGTGCCAGCAGTCCGCTCGACTCTACCCCTATCGACGAGCAGTACTTC. Protein sequence: CASSPLDSTPIDEQYF.

This clonotype was seen a handful of times. The chain couples TRBV3-1 to TRBJ1-1; D might be TRBD1 (5 bases). Between the trimmed V and J ends, which lost 1 base and 11 bases, there was a span of 11 bases. This CDR3 has 12 amino acids. Germline V lookup: CDR1 LGHDT, CDR2 YNNKEL (reference sequence). The CDR3 sequence is CASSQAGWGAFF. CDR3 bases: TGTGCCAGCAGCCAAGCAGGGTGGGGCGCTTTCTTT.

This clonotype was found a few times. The V gene is TRBV4-1, the J gene TRBJ2-6, with a possible D match to TRBD2 (5 bases). Trimming pared 0 bases from V and 0 bases from J, leaving 15 bases between. The CDR3 is made up of 19 amino acids. CDR1 MGHRA and CDR2 YSYEKL come from the germline V gene. The DNA for the CDR3 is TGCGCCAGCAGCCAAGATCAAGCCTCGGGGTTCTCTGGGGCCAACGTCCTGACTTTC. As protein: CASSQDQASGFSGANVLTF.

There are many counts of this clonotype. The rearrangement joins TRBV7-8 to TRBJ2-7, with 10 positions matching TRBD1. The junction had 11 bases not matched to a gene; V was cut back by 1 base and J by 8 bases. CDR3 length: 16 amino acids. The germline gives CDR1 SGHVS, CDR2 FQNEAQ. The CDR3 DNA reads as TGTGCCAGCAGCTTAGTGTCCATCGGACAGGGGGGCCAGCAGTACTTC. It specifies CASSLVSIGQGGQQYF.

The sample holds a few counts of this clonotype. The rearrangement joins TRBV9 to TRBJ2-5, with 7 bases aligning to TRBD1. Germline assignment: CDR1 SGDLS and CDR2 YYNGEE. Germline trimming cut 3 bases from V and 1 base from J; bases unmatched to any gene: 6. The CDR3 sequence is 15 residues long. This CDR3 is CASSAGTATQETQYF. CDR3 in DNA: TGTGCCAGCAGCGCCGGGACAGCCACCCAAGAGACCCAGTACTTC.